This entry is about one T cell receptor beta chain. The antigen remains undetermined. V was shortened by 7 bases and J by 0 bases, with 9 bases between the two germline ends. CDR3 length: 13 amino acids. Germline-derived CDR1 and CDR2 are LNHDA and SQIVND (reference sequence). This sample is drawn from a study of blood T cells in healthy people across ages. Study-wide findings and caveats: Researchers deemed the diversity estimates from one million T cells underestimates.

A second about 7 to 11 cycle PCR used barcoded and J-beta primers. Samples each returned at least 3 million CDR3-containing paired-end reads. TCRdb redid the calling of the 5' RACE reads with MiXCR, one entry per CDR3 protein. The profile shows some 1.1 million distinct CDR3 sequences, around two fifths of them singletons. V gene TRBV19 combines with J gene TRBJ1-1; D is ambiguous. This receptor was identified in a man aged 18 to 29 in good health. Input material: blood. Written as DNA, the CDR3 is TGTGCCAGTACCCCTGGGCTGAACACTGAAGCTTTCTTT. This encodes CASTPGLNTEAFF.